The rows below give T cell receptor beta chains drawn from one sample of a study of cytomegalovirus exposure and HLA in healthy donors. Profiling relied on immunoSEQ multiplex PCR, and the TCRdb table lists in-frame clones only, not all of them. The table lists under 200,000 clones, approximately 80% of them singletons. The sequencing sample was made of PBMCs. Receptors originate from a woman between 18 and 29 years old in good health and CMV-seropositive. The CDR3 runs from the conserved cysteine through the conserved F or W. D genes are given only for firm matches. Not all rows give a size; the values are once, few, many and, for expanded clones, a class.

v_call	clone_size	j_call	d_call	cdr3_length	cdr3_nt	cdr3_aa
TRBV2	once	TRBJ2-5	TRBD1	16	TGTGCCAGCGTTAGGGGGACAGGGGATCGAGTTGGGACCCAGTACTTC	CASVRGTGDRVGTQYF
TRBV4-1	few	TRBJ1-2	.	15	TGCGCCAGCAGCCAACAGACAGGCTCAAACTATGGCTACACCTTC	CASSQQTGSNYGYTF
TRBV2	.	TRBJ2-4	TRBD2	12	TGTGCCGGGGCGGGGGAACTAAACATTCAGTACTTC	CAGAGELNIQYF
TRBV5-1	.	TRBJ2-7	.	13	TGCGCCAGCAGCCCAGACACCGTCTACGAGCAGTACTTC	CASSPDTVYEQYF
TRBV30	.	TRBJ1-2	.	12	TGTGCCTGGAGTGTAGGAGGGTATGGCTACACCTTC	CAWSVGGYGYTF
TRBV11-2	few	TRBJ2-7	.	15	TGTGCCAGCAGCTTTCAGGACAGCCTTTTCTACGAGCAGTACTTC	CASSFQDSLFYEQYF
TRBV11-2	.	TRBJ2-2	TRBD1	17	TGTGCCAGCAGCTTAGATCCGGGACAGGGTCGCTTTCGGGAGCTGTTTTTT	CASSLDPGQGRFRELFF
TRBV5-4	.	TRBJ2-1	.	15	TGTGCCAGCAGCTTGGGGGCAGGGGTCCCCAATGAGCAGTTCTTC	CASSLGAGVPNEQFF
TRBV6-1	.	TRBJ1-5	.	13	TGTGCCAGCAACATTATGGGCAATCAGCCCCAGCATTTT	CASNIMGNQPQHF
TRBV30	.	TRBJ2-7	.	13	TGTGCCCAAGGAGGTAGTTCCCCCTACGAGCAGTACTTC	CAQGGSSPYEQYF
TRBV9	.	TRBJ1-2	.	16	TGTGCCAGCAGCGTAGGATGGGGGAGGGGTATCAATGGCTACACCTTC	CASSVGWGRGINGYTF
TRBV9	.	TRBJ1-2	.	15	TGTGCCAGCAGCGCCTCCTTGACAGGTTACTATGGCTACACCTTC	CASSASLTGYYGYTF
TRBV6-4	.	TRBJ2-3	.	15	TGTGCCAGCAGTGACGGGTCAGGGGGGACAGATACGCAGTATTTT	CASSDGSGGTDTQYF
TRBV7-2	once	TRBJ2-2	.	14	TGTGCCAGCAGCTTAACAAGCGGTACCGGGGAGCTGTTTTTT	CASSLTSGTGELFF
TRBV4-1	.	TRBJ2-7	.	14	TGCGCCAGCAGCCCCTTCGGAACTAGCTACGAGCAGTACTTC	CASSPFGTSYEQYF
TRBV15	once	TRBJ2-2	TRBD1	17	TGTGCCACCAGCCGGACGGGGCCGGGACAGGTACCCGGGGAGCTGTTTTTT	CATSRTGPGQVPGELFF
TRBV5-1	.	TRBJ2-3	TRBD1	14	TGCGCCAGCAGCTCCCGGGACCAGGGGGCTACGCAGTATTTT	CASSSRDQGATQYF
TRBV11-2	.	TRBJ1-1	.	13	TGTGCCAGCAGCGTACGGGGAGGCACTGAAGCTTTCTTT	CASSVRGGTEAFF
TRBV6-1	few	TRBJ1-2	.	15	TGTGCCAGCAGTGAAGCGGGGGGAGTAGGCTATGGCTACACCTTC	CASSEAGGVGYGYTF
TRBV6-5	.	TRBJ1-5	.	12	TGTGCCAGCTGGCGGCTAAATCAGCCCCAGCATTTT	CASWRLNQPQHF
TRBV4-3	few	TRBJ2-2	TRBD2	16	TGCGCCAGCAGCCAAGATCCTAGCGGGGGGGCCGGGGAGCTGTTTTTT	CASSQDPSGGAGELFF
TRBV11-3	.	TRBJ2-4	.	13	TGTGCCAGCAGCTTAGCCGGGGGGCACAGTCAGTACTTC	CASSLAGGHSQYF
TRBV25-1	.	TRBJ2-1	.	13	TGTGCCAGCAGTCTCTCCCTCGGGGTCGAGCAGTTCTTC	CASSLSLGVEQFF
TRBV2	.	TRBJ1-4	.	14	TGTGCCAGCAGTACACAGGGAATTAATGAAAAACTGTTTTTT	CASSTQGINEKLFF
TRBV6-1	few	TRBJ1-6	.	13	TGTGCCAGCAGTGACAGGGATAATTCACCCCTCCACTTT	CASSDRDNSPLHF
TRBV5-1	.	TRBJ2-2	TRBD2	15	TGCGCCAGCAGCTTAGCGGGGGGGAACACCGGGGAGCTGTTTTTT	CASSLAGGNTGELFF
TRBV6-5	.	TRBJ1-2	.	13	TGTGCCAGCACTGTAAGGGGACTGGGTGGCTACACCTTC	CASTVRGLGGYTF
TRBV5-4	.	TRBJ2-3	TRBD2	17	TGTGCCAGCAGCCCCAGAAGGGGCGGGGGGGCCGCAGATACGCAGTATTTT	CASSPRRGGGAADTQYF
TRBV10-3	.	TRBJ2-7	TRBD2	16	TGTGCCATCAGTGAGGATGGGAGGGAATACTCCTACGAGCAGTACTTC	CAISEDGREYSYEQYF
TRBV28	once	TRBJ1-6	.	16	TGTGCCAGCAGTTTAGGGGGGGGCTCCTATAATTCACCCCTCCACTTT	CASSLGGGSYNSPLHF
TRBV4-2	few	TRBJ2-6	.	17	TGTGCCAGCAGCCAACGAGAGGTCCTGGGTGGGGCCAACGGCCTGACTTTC	CASSQREVLGGANGLTF
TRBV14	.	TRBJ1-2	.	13	TGTGCCAGCACCCAGACTGATTCCTATGGCTACACCTTC	CASTQTDSYGYTF
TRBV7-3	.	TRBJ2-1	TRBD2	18	TGTGCCAGCAGCCCACAACCCGCCCTGGTAGCGGGCTACAATGAGCAGTTCTTC	CASSPQPALVAGYNEQFF
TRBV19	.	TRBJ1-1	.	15	TGTGCCACCTCGACCCCCAGGGGAAGGTCCCCTGAAGCTTTCTTT	CATSTPRGRSPEAFF
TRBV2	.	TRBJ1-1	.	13	TGTGCCAGCAGTTCCCCCCCGGGAACTGAAGCTTTCTTT	CASSSPPGTEAFF
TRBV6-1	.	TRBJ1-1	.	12	TGTGCCAGCAGGATTACGGGGGGAGAAGCTTTCTTT	CASRITGGEAFF
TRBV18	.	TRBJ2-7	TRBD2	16	TGTGCCAGCTCACGTCGGCCTAGCGGGGTTCTGTACGAGCAGTACTTC	CASSRRPSGVLYEQYF
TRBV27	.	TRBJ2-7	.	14	TGTGCCAGCAGTTTCTCGTCCGGGGGGCGGGAGCAGTACTTC	CASSFSSGGREQYF
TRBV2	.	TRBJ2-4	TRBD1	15	TGTGCCAGCAGCGACAGGGTGAGGGCCAAAAACATTCAGTACTTC	CASSDRVRAKNIQYF
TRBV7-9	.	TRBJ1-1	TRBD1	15	TGTGCCAGCAGCAAAGACAGGGGGCCGGACACTGAAGCTTTCTTT	CASSKDRGPDTEAFF
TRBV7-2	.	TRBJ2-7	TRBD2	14	TGTGCCAGCAGCTTGACTAGCGGGGGATACGAGCAGTACTTC	CASSLTSGGYEQYF
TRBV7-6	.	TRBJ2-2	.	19	TGTGCCAGCAGCCCCCCTCGGGGCGGGGGCCCCACCAACACCGGGGAGCTGTTTTTT	CASSPPRGGGPTNTGELFF
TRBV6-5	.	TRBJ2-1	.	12	TGTGCCAGCTCCTACGGGTTCAATGAGCAGTTCTTC	CASSYGFNEQFF
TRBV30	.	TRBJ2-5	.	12	TGTGCCTGGAGTGCGGGATCGGGGACCCAGTACTTC	CAWSAGSGTQYF
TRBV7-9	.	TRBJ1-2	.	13	TGTGCCAGCAGCCAAATTACAGCCTATGGCTACACCTTC	CASSQITAYGYTF
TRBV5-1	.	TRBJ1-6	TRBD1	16	TGCGCCAGCAGCTTGGATGGGCAGGGGGTGAATTCACCCCTCCACTTT	CASSLDGQGVNSPLHF
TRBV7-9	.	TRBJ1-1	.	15	TGTGCCAGCAGGGAGGCCGGAGGGTTGGATCCTGAAGCTTTCTTT	CASREAGGLDPEAFF
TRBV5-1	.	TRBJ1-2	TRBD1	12	TGCGCCAGCAGCCCGACAGGGGATGGCTACACCTTC	CASSPTGDGYTF